This T cell receptor beta chain was retrieved from a study of CD8 T cells in ankylosing spondylitis. Study-wide points: Ankylosing spondylitis blood appeared to carry a characteristic TCR beta motif of under ten highly homologous variants. Disease-linked clones reportedly concentrated significantly in matched ankylosing spondylitis synovial fluid. Relatively rare in peripheral blood, disease-linked clones were also CD8+.

This clonotype has only a few counts. Its specificity is unknown. The TCR beta libraries were generated through quantitative 5'-RACE incorporating molecular barcodes. MiXCR, applied by TCRdb to the 5' RACE reads, yields one record per CDR3 protein. Counted here are 150,000 to 200,000 distinct CDR3 sequences, 11% occurring once; the ten biggest clones make up about 29%. Looked up from germline, CDR1 is SGDLS and CDR2 is YYNGEE. The germline V and J ends were trimmed by 0 bases and 2 bases, with 13 bases remaining between them. CDR3 length: 16 amino acids. The chain couples TRBV9 to TRBJ2-3, with D perhaps matching TRBD1 (5 bases). The sequenced sample consisted of blood, either unsorted or a sorted T cell fraction (not recorded which). This sequence was found in a male donor with ankylosing spondylitis or in good health (not recorded which). CDR3 DNA: TGTGCCAGCAGCGTAGAGGTTACAGGTCCCACAGATACGCAGTATTTT. Translating it yields CASSVEVTGPTDTQYF.